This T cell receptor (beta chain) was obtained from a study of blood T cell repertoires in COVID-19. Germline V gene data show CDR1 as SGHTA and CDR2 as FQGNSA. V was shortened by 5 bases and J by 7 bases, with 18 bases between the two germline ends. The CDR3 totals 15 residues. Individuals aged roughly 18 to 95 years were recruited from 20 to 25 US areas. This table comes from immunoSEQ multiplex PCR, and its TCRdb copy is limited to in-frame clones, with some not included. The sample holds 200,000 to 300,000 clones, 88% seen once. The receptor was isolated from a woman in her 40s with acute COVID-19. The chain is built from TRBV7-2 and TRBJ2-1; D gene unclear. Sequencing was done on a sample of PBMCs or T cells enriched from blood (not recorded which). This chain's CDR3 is CASSSNRLSGNEQFF. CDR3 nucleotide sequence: TGTGCCAGCAGCAGTAACCGACTTAGTGGGAATGAGCAGTTCTTC.